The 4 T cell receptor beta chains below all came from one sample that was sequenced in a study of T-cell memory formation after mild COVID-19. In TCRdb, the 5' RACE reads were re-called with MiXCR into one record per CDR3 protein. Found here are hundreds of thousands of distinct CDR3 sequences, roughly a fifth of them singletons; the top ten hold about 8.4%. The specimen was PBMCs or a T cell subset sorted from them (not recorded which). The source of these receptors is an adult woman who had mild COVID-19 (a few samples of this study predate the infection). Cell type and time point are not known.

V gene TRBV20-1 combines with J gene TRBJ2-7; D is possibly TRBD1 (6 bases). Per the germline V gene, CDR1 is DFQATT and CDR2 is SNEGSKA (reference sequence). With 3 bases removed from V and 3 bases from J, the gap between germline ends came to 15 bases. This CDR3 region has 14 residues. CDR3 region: CSASRAGQIYEQYF. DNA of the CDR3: TGCAGTGCTAGCCGCGCCGGACAGATCTACGAGCAGTACTTC.

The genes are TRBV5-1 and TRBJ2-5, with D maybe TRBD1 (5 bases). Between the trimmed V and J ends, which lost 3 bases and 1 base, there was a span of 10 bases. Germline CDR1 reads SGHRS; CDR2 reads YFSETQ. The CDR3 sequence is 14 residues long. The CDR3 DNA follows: TGCGCCAGCAGCTCGTGGACACGCCAAGAGACCCAGTACTTC. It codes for CASSSWTRQETQYF.

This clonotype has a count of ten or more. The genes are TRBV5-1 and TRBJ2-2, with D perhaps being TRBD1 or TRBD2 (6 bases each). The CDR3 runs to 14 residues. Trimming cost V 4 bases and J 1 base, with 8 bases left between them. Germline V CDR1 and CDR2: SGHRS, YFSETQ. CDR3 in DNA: TGCGCCAGCAGCGGGGGGCTGAACACCGGGGAGCTGTTTTTT. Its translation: CASSGGLNTGELFF.

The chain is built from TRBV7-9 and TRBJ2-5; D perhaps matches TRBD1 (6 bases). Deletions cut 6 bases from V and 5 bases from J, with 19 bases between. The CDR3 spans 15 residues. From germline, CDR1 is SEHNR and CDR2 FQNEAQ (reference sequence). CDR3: CASSPPGHAVETQYF. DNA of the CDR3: TGTGCCAGCAGTCCTCCGGGACACGCCGTGGAGACCCAGTACTTC.